The source of this T cell receptor beta chain is a study of identical twins. The V end lost 5 bases, the J end lost 4 bases, and 20 bases lay between the germline ends. The CDR3 has 16 amino acids. Germline V gene lookup returns CDR1 SGHTA and CDR2 FQGNSA. Study outcomes and limitations: For out-of-frame beta sequences, excess twin sharing was weaker.

Of note for this clonotype: Its antigen is not known.

Each CDR3 protein is one row after TCRdb ran MiXCR on the 5' RACE reads. This table has over 600,000 distinct CDR3 sequences, approximately 21% appearing once. Each donor was a healthy Caucasian. These same data were also listed under a study on T cells expressing NK-cell markers. That study adds: Sorted CD3+CD56+NKG2C+, CD3+CD56+NKG2C- and CD3+CD56-NKG2C+ T-cell subsets were beta-chain profiled. HCMV seropositivity characterized seven of the eight sequenced donors, and seronegativity one.

Input material: PBMCs. This TCR was sampled from a woman aged 18-35 years in good health. The chain carries TRBV7-2 and TRBJ1-2, with D possibly TRBD1 on 5 matching bases. The DNA of the CDR3 is TGTGCCAGCAGCCCTAGACACGAGGGACGCCTCTATGGCTACACCTTC. Translated, it gives CASSPRHEGRLYGYTF.